The clone carrying this T cell receptor beta chain came up once. What it binds is not known. This entry is derived from a study of OX40 agonist ivuxolimab in advanced cancers. Assay used: immunoSEQ multiplex PCR; TCRdb lists only in-frame clones, some missing. The sample holds some 87,000 clones; 94% are singletons and the top ten take approximately 11%. The germline CDR1 and CDR2 sequences are MGHDK and SYGVNS. The CDR3 is 13 amino acids. V lost 3 bases and J lost 4, with 9 bases in between. Study-wide findings and caveats: Clonal expansion was seen in CD4+ and CD8+ blood T cells by week 6 at 0.1 to 3.0 mg/kg.

The sample was CD4+ or CD8+ T cells sorted from blood, taken in a trial of the OX40 agonist ivuxolimab. The V and J genes are TRBV25-1 and TRBJ2-5; D might be TRBD1 (6 bases). The source is an adult with an advanced solid tumor such as melanoma, head and neck, liver or kidney cancer. CDR3 nucleotide sequence: TGTGCCAGCAGTGACAGGGGTCGAGAGACCCAGTACTTC. This translates into CASSDRGRETQYF.